This TCR beta chain came from a study of radiotherapy plus CTLA-4 blockade in lung cancer. Measured with immunoSEQ multiplex PCR; TCRdb has only the in-frame clones, and not every one. In the table there are over 100,000 clones, about four fifths of which are singletons. A remark on this clone: Its target is unknown.

Whole-study results and caveats: Peripheral blood showed expansion of tumor-derived TCR clones after radiotherapy and ipilimumab. Interferon-beta, together with early blood T cell clone dynamics, reportedly best predicted response.

There are 15 residues in the CDR3. CDR1 and CDR2 from the germline V gene are KGHSH and LQKENI. The ends lost 5 bases at V and 3 bases at J; junction bases unmatched: 7. Alongside CTLA-4 blockade with ipilimumab, patients with chemo-refractory metastatic non-small-cell lung cancer received focal radiation. This sequence was found in a human donor with non-small cell lung cancer that progressed on radiotherapy plus ipilimumab. Some clones in this sample may be carry-over from other donors' samples. The chain joins TRBV18 to TRBJ2-7; 10 positions agree with TRBD1. The material sequenced was peripheral blood, taken from a patient treated with radiotherapy plus ipilimumab. As DNA, the CDR3 is TGTGCCAGCTCATTCCGGGACAGGGGTGGCTACGAGCAGTACTTC. Translated, it gives CASSFRDRGGYEQYF.